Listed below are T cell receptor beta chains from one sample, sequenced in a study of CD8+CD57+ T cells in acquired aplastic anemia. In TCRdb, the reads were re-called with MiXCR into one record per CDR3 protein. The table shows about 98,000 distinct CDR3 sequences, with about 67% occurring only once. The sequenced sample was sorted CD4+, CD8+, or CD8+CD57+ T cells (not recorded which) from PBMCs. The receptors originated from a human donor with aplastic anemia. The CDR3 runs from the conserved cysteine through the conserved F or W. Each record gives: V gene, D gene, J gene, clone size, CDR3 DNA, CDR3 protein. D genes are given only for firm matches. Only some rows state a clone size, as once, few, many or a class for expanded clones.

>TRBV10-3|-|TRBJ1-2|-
TGTGCCATCAGTCAGGGCGGGGCCCCCGCTAACTATGGCTACACCTTC
CAISQGGAPANYGYTF
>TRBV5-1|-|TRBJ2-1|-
TGCGCCAGCAGCTTGGCCCCAGGGGATGAGCAGTTCTTC
CASSLAPGDEQFF
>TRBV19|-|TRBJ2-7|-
TGTGCAAGTACGGTCGACGGCCGCTCCTACGAGCAGTACTTC
CASTVDGRSYEQYF
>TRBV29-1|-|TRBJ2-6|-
TGCAGCGTTACCGCCAACTCTGGGGCCAACGTCCTGACTTTC
CSVTANSGANVLTF
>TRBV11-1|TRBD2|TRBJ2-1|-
TGTGCCAGCAGCCCAGTACTAGCGGGTGGTGAGCAGTTCTTC
CASSPVLAGGEQFF
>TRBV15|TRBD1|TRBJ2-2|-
TGTGCCACCAGCAGGGGGGCGACAGGGGGAAGGACCGGGGAGCTGTTTTTT
CATSRGATGGRTGELFF
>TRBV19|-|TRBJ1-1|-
TGTGCCAGTAGACACCGGACAGCGAACACTGAAGCTTTCTTT
CASRHRTANTEAFF
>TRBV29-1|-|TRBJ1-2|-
TGCAGCGTTGACCCCCACGGGGGAGCTAACTATGGCTACACCTTC
CSVDPHGGANYGYTF
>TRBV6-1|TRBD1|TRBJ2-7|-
TGTGCCACTGACAGGGGGAGGCCCTACGAGCAGTACTTC
CATDRGRPYEQYF
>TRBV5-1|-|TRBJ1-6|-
TGCGCCAGCAGCTTGGATGCAGGGTCAAGTAATTCACCCCTCCACTTT
CASSLDAGSSNSPLHF
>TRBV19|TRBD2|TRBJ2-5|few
TGTGCCAGTTCTGCGGGAGGAGGAGAGACCCAGTACTTC
CASSAGGGETQYF
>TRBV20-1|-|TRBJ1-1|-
TGCAGTGCTCAGTACATCCAGACTGAAGCTTTCTTT
CSAQYIQTEAFF
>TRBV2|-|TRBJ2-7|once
TGTGCCAGCAGGGTACAGGGTTCCGAGCAGTACTTC
CASRVQGSEQYF
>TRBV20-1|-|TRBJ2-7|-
TGCAGTGCGGCAAAGGGGGCGGGGTACGAGCAGTACTTC
CSAAKGAGYEQYF
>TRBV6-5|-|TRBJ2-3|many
TGTGCCAGCAGTTACTCTTGGACCGATACGCAGTATTTT
CASSYSWTDTQYF
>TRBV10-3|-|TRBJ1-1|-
TGTGCCATCAGTGAGACAGTGGCTGAAGCTTTCTTT
CAISETVAEAFF